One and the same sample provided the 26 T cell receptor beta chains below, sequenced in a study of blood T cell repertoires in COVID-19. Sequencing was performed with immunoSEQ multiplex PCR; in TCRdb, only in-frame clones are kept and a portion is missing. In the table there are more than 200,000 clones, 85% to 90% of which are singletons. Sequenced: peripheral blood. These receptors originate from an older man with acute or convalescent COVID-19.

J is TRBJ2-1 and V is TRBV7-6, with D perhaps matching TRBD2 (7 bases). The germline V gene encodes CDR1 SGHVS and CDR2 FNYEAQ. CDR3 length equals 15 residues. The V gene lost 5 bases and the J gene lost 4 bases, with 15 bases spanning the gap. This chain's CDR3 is CASSQGGGRYNEQFF. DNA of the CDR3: TGTGCCAGCAGCCAAGGGGGAGGGAGATACAATGAGCAGTTCTTC. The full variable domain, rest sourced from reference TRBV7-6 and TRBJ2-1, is GAGVSQSPRYKVTKRGQDVALRCDPISGHVSLYWYRQALGQGPEFLTYFNYEAQQDKSGLPNDRFSAERPEGSISTLTIQRTEQRDSAMYRCASSQGGGRYNEQFFGPGTRLTVL.

The CDR3 DNA follows: TGTGCCAGCAGTTCCGACAGGGAACCCACCTACGAGCAGTACTTC. Encoded protein: CASSSDREPTYEQYF. The rearrangement joins TRBV6-5 to TRBJ2-7, with TRBD1 matching over 7 bases. The trim removed 4 bases at V and 2 bases at J, leaving 8 bases unmatched. This CDR3 comprises 15 residues. Germline values: CDR1 MNHEY, CDR2 SVGAGI.

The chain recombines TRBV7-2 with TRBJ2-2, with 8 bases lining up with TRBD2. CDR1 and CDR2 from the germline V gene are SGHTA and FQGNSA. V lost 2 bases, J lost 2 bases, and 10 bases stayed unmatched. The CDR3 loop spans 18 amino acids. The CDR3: CASSLWPSGGANTGELFF. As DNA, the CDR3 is TGTGCCAGCAGCTTATGGCCCTCGGGGGGGGCCAACACCGGGGAGCTGTTTTTT. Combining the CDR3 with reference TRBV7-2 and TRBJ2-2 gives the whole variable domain GAGVSQSPSNKVTEKGKDVELRCDPISGHTALYWYRQSLGQGLEFLIYFQGNSAPDKSGLPSDRFSAERTGGSVSTLTIQRTQQEDSAVYLCASSLWPSGGANTGELFFGEGSRLTVL.

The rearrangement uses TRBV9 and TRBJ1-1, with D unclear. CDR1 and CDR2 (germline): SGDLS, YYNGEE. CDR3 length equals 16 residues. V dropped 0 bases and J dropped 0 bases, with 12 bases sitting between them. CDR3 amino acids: CASSVVRVRLNTEAFF. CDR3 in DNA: TGTGCCAGCAGCGTAGTGCGGGTTCGTTTGAACACTGAAGCTTTCTTT.

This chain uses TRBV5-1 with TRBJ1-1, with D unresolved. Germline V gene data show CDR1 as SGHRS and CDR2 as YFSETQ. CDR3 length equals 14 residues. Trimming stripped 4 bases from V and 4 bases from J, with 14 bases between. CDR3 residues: CASSTAGLGTEAFF. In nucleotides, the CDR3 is TGCGCCAGCAGCACCGCAGGTTTAGGCACTGAAGCTTTCTTT.

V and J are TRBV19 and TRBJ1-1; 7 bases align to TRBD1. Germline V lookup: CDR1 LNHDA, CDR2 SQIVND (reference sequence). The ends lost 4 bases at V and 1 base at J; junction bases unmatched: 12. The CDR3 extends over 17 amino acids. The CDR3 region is CASSTRDRGRGNTEAFF. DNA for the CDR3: TGTGCCAGTAGTACCAGGGACAGAGGGCGAGGGAACACTGAAGCTTTCTTT.

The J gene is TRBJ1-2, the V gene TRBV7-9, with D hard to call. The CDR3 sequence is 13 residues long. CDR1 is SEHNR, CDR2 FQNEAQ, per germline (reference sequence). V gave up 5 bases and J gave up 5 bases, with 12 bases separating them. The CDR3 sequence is CASSQILQYGYTF. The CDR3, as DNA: TGTGCCAGCAGCCAGATCCTCCAGTATGGCTACACCTTC. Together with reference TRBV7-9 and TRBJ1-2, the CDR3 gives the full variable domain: DTGVSQNPRHKITKRGQNVTFRCDPISEHNRLYWYRQTLGQGPEFLTYFQNEAQLEKSRLLSDRFSAERPKGSFSTLEIQRTEQGDSAMYLCASSQILQYGYTFGSGTRLTVV.

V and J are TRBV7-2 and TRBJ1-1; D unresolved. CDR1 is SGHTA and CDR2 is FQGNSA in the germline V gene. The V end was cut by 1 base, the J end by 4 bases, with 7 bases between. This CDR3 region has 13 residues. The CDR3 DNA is TGTGCCAGCAGCTTAGACTCTTTCACTGAAGCTTTCTTT. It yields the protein CASSLDSFTEAFF.

The CDR3 DNA is TGTGCCAGCAGTTTGCCAATACTCCAGGGGAAAGATGGCTACACCTTC. Translated: CASSLPILQGKDGYTF. The chain couples TRBV28 to TRBJ1-2; tentatively, D is TRBD1 (6 bases). Germline-derived CDR1 and CDR2 are MDHEN and SYDVKM. V was clipped by 3 bases and J by 6 bases, with 20 bases between them. This CDR3 contains 16 residues.

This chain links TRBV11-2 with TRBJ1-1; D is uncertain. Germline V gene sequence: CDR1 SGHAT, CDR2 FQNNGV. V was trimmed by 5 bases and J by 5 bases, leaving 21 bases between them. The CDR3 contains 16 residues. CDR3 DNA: TGTGCCAGCAGCCCTCGGTCCTACTACCTCGGGACTGAAGCTTTCTTT. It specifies CASSPRSYYLGTEAFF.

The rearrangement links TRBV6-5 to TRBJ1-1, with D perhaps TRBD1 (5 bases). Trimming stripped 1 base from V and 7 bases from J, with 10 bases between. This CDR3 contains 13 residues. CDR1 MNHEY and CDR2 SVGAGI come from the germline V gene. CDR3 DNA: TGTGCCAGCAGTTACTGGGGCCGGCTTGAAGCTTTCTTT. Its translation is CASSYWGRLEAFF.

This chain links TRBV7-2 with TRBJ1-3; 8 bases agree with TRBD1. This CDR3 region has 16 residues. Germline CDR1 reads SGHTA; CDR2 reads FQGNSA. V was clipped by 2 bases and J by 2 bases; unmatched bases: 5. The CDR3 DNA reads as TGTGCCAGCAGCTTAATGACAGGGGACGCTGGAAACACCATATATTTT. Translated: CASSLMTGDAGNTIYF.

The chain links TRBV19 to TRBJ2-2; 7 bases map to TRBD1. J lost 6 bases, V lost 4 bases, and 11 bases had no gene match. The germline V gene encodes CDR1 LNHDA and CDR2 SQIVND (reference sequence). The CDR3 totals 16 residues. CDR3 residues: CASSTRTGGKAGELFF. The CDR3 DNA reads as TGTGCCAGTAGTACCCGGACAGGAGGAAAGGCCGGGGAGCTGTTTTTT.

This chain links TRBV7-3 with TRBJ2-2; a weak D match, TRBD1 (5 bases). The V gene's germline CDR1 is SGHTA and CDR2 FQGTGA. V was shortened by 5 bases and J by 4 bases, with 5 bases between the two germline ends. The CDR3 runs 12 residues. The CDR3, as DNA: TGTGCCAGCAGCCAGGGCACCGGGGAGCTGTTTTTT. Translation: CASSQGTGELFF. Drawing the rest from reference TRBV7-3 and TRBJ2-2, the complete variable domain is GAGVSQTPSNKVTEKGKYVELRCDPISGHTALYWYRQSLGQGPEFLIYFQGTGAADDSGLPNDRFFAVRPEGSVSTLKIQRTERGDSAVYLCASSQGTGELFFGEGSRLTVL.

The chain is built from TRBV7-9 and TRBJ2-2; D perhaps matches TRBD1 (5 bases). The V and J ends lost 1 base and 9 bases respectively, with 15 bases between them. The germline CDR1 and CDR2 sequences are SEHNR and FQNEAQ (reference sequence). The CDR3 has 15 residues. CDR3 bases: TGTGCCAGCAGCTTAGGTCAGGGCCCTACCCGGGAGCTGTTTTTT. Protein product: CASSLGQGPTRELFF.

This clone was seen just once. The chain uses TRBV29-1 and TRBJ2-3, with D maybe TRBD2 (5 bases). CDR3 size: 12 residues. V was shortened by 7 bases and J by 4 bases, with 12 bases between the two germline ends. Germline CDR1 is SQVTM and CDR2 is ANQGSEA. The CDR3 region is CSAGPGSDTQYF. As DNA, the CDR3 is TGCAGCGCAGGTCCGGGATCAGATACGCAGTATTTT.

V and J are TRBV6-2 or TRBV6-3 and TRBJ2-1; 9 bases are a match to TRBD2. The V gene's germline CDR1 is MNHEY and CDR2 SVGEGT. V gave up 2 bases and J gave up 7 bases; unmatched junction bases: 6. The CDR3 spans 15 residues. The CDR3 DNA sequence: TGTGCCAGCAGTTACGATAGGCGGGGGGGAAATGAGCAGTTCTTC. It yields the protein CASSYDRRGGNEQFF.

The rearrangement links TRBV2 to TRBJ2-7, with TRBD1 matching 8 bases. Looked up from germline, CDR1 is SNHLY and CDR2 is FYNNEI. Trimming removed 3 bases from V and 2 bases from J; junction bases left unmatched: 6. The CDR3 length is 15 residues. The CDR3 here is CASSEQTGGPYEQYF. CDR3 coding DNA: TGTGCCAGCAGTGAGCAAACAGGGGGACCCTACGAGCAGTACTTC. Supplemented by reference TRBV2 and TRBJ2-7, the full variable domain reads EPEVTQTPSHQVTQMGQEVILRCVPISNHLYFYWYRQILGQKVEFLVSFYNNEISEKSEIFDDQFSVERPDGSNFTLKIRSTKLEDSAMYFCASSEQTGGPYEQYFGPGTRLTVT.

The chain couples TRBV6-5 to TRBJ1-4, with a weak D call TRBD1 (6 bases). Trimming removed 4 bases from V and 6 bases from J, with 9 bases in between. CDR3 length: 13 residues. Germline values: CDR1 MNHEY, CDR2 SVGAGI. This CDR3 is CASSWTADEKLFF. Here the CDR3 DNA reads TGTGCCAGCAGTTGGACAGCCGATGAAAAACTGTTTTTT.

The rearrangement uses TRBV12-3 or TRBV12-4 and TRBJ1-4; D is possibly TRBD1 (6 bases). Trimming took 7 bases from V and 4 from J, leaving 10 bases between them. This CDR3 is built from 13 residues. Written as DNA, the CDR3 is TGTGCCAGCATCGGACAGCTTAATGAAAAACTGTTTTTT. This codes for CASIGQLNEKLFF.

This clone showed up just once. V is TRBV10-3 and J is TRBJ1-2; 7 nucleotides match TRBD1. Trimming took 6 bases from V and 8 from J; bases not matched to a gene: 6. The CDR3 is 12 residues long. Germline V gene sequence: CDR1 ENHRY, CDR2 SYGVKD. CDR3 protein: CAIRGTGEGYTF. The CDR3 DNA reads TGTGCCATCAGGGGAACAGGGGAAGGCTACACCTTC.

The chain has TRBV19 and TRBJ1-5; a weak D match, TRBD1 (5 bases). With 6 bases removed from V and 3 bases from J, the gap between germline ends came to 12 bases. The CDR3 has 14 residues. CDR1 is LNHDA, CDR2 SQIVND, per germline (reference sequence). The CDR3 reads CASRTGNFNQPQHF. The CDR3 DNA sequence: TGTGCCAGTAGAACAGGAAACTTCAATCAGCCCCAGCATTTT.

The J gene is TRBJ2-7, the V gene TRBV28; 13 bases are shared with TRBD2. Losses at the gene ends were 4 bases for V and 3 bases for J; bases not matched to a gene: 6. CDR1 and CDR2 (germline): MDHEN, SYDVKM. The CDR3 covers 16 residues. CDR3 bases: TGTGCCAGCAGTTCCCCGACTAGCGGGAGGCTCTACGAGCAGTACTTC. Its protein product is CASSSPTSGRLYEQYF. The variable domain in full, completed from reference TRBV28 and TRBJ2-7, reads DVKVTQSSRYLVKRTGEKVFLECVQDMDHENMFWYRQDPGLGLRLIYFSYDVKMKEKGDIPEGYSVSREKKERFSLILESASTNQTSMYLCASSSPTSGRLYEQYFGPGTRLTVT.

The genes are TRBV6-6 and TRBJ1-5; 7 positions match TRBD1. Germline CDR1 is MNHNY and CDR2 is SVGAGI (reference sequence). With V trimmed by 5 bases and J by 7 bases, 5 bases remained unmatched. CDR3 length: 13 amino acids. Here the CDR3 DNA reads TGTGCCAGCAGTCGACGGGACAGCCAGCCCCAGCATTTT. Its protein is CASSRRDSQPQHF.

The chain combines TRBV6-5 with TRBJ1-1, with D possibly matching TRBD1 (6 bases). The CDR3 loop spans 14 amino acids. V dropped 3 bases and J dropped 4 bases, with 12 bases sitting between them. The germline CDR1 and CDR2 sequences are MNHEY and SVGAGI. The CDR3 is CASSYYRDGTEAFF. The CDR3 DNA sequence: TGTGCCAGCAGTTATTACAGGGATGGCACTGAAGCTTTCTTT.

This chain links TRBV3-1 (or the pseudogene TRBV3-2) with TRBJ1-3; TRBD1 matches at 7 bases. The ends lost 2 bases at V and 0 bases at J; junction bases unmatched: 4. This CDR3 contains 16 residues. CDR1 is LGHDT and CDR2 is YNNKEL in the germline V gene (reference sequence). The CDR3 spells CASSQPGQLSGNTIYF. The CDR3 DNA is TGTGCCAGCAGCCAACCGGGACAGCTCTCTGGAAACACCATATATTTT.